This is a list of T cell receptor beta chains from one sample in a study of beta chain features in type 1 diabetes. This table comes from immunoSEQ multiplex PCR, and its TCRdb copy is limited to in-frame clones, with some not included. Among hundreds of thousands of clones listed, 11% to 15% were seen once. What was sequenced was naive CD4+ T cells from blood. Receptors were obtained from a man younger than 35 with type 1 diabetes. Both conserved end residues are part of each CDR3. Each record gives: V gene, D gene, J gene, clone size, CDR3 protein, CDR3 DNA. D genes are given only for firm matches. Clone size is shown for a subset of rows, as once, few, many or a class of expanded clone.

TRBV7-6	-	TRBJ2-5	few	CASSLASAPGETQYF	TGTGCCAGCAGCTTAGCGTCGGCCCCTGGGGAGACCCAGTACTTC
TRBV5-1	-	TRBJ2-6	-	CASRQGVHGANVLTF	TGCGCCAGCCGACAAGGCGTTCATGGGGCCAACGTCCTGACTTTC
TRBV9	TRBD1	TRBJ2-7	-	CASSPGTVLAYEQYF	TGTGCCAGCAGCCCGGGGACAGTCCTGGCCTACGAGCAGTACTTC
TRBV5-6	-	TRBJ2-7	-	CASSPPGAYEQYF	TGTGCCAGCAGCCCACCCGGGGCCTACGAGCAGTACTTC
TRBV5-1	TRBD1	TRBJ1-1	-	CASSPLGTGNTEAFF	TGCGCCAGCAGCCCTTTAGGGACAGGGAACACTGAAGCTTTCTTT
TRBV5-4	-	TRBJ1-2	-	CASSVDRKHGYTF	TGTGCCAGCAGCGTTGACAGGAAACATGGCTACACCTTC
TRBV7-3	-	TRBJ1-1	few	CASSPSVNTEAFF	TGTGCCAGCAGCCCTTCGGTGAACACTGAAGCTTTCTTT
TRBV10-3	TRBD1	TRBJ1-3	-	CAISERQGGSGNTIYF	TGTGCCATCAGTGAGCGACAGGGCGGCTCTGGAAACACCATATATTTT
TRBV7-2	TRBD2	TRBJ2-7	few	CASSVGQGLARLYF	TGTGCCAGCAGCGTAGGGCAGGGACTAGCGCGATTGTACTTC
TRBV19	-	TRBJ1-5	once	CASSIAAVQPQHF	TGTGCCAGTAGTATAGCGGCGGTGCAGCCCCAGCATTTT
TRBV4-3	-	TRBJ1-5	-	CASSPAYSSSQPQHF	TGCGCCAGCAGCCCGGCCTACTCCTCGTCACAGCCCCAGCATTTT
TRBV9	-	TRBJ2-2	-	CASSVGVGLANTGELFF	TGTGCCAGCAGCGTAGGGGTCGGGCTAGCGAACACCGGGGAGCTGTTTTTT
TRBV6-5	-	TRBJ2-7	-	CASSPAGYEQYF	TGTGCCAGCAGCCCCGCGGGGTACGAGCAGTACTTC
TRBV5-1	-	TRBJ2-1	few	CASSLEVDNEQFF	TGCGCCAGCAGCTTGGAAGTGGACAATGAGCAGTTCTTC
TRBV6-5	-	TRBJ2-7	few	CASSEGAAAYEQYF	TGTGCCAGCAGTGAAGGGGCAGCAGCCTACGAGCAGTACTTC
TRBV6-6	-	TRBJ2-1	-	CASTQGLVSYNEQFF	TGTGCCAGCACCCAGGGGTTGGTCTCCTACAATGAGCAGTTCTTC
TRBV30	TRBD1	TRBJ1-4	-	CAWRNRGGEKLFF	TGTGCCTGGAGAAACAGGGGGGGCGAAAAACTGTTTTTT
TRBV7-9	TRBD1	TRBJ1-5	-	CASSFGQGPIGNQPQHF	TGTGCCAGCAGCTTCGGACAGGGCCCGATTGGCAATCAGCCCCAGCATTTT
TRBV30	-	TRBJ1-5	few	CAWSALLQGPNQPQHF	TGTGCCTGGAGTGCCCTTTTGCAGGGTCCAAATCAGCCCCAGCATTTT
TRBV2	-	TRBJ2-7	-	CASSEGRRGEQYF	TGTGCCAGCAGTGAAGGCAGAAGAGGCGAGCAGTACTTC
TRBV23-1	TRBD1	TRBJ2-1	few	CASSPPRDRLNNEQFF	TGCGCCAGCAGTCCCCCCCGGGACAGGTTGAACAATGAGCAGTTCTTC
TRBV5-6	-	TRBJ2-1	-	CASSLGAVYNEQFF	TGTGCCAGCAGCTTGGGCGCGGTATACAATGAGCAGTTCTTC
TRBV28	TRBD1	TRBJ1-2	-	CASRLGTAYYGYTF	TGTGCCAGCAGATTGGGGACAGCTTATTATGGCTACACCTTC
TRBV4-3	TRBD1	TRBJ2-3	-	CASSQAYWTGGLLTDTQYF	TGCGCCAGCAGCCAAGCCTACTGGACAGGGGGTTTACTCACAGATACGCAGTATTTT
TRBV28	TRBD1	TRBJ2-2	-	CASSLGDRNTGELFF	TGTGCCAGCAGTTTAGGGGACAGGAACACCGGGGAGCTGTTTTTT
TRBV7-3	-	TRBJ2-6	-	CASSPLSLSSGANVLTF	TGTGCCAGCAGCCCTTTATCTTTGTCCTCTGGGGCCAACGTCCTGACTTTC
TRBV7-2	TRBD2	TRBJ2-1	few	CASSNAGTSGSSEFF	TGTGCCAGCAGCAACGCCGGGACTAGCGGGAGTAGTGAGTTCTTC
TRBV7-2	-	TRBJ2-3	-	CASSQPEGGDTQYF	TGTGCCAGCAGCCAACCCGAAGGGGGAGATACGCAGTATTTT
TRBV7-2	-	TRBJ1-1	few	CASSLAPSEAFF	TGTGCCAGCAGCTTAGCCCCAAGTGAAGCTTTCTTT
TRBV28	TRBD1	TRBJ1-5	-	CASSRRQGSNQPQHF	TGTGCCAGCAGTCGACGACAGGGCAGCAATCAGCCCCAGCATTTT
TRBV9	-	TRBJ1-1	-	CASSVATAAGSTEAFF	TGTGCCAGCAGCGTAGCTACGGCCGCCGGTAGCACTGAAGCTTTCTTT
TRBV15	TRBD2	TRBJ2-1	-	CATSVTGGSLSGEQFF	TGTGCCACCAGCGTTACTGGCGGGAGTCTTTCGGGTGAGCAGTTCTTC
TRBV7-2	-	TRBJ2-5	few	CASSLGQETQYF	TGTGCCAGCAGCTTAGGACAAGAGACCCAGTACTTC
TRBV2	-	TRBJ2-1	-	CASSEAAGGLPEQFF	TGTGCCAGCAGTGAAGCGGCAGGGGGGTTACCTGAGCAGTTCTTC
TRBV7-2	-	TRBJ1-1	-	CASSLAGGLSTEAFF	TGTGCCAGCAGCTTAGCGGGGGGGTTAAGCACTGAAGCTTTCTTT
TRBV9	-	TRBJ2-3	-	CASSVEGLFTDTQYF	TGTGCCAGCAGCGTAGAGGGGCTCTTCACAGATACGCAGTATTTT
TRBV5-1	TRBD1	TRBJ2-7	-	CASSLVAGGSYEQYF	TGCGCCAGCAGCTTGGTTGCAGGGGGCTCCTACGAGCAGTACTTC
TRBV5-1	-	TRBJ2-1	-	CASSVDARPYNEQFF	TGCGCCAGCAGCGTAGACGCGCGCCCATACAATGAGCAGTTCTTC
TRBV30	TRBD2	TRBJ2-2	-	CASGLAGTTGELFF	TGTGCCTCGGGACTAGCGGGAACCACCGGGGAGCTGTTTTTT
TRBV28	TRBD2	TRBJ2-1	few	CASSFPLAGGHGNEQFF	TGTGCCAGCAGTTTCCCACTAGCGGGGGGGCACGGCAATGAGCAGTTCTTC
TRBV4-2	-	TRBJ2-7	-	CASSDPFTYEQYF	TGTGCCAGCAGCGATCCTTTCACCTACGAGCAGTACTTC
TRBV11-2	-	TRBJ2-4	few	CASSLSYEGIQYF	TGTGCCAGCAGCTTGAGCTACGAGGGCATTCAGTACTTC
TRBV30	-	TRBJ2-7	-	CAWSVTVSSEQYF	TGTGCCTGGAGTGTAACGGTCTCCTCCGAGCAGTACTTC
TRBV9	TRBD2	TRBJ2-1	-	CASSSLAGGSYNEQFF	TGTGCCAGCAGCTCCCTAGCGGGAGGATCATACAATGAGCAGTTCTTC
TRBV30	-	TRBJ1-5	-	CAWSKGGGQPQHF	TGTGCCTGGAGTAAAGGGGGTGGACAGCCCCAGCATTTT
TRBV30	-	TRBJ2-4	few	CAWTMQGNIQYF	TGTGCCTGGACTATGCAGGGGAACATTCAGTACTTC
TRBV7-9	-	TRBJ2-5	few	CASSPSGRLQETQYF	TGTGCCAGCAGCCCCTCGGGCCGGCTCCAAGAGACCCAGTACTTC
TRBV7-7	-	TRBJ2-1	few	CASSSGVAASEQFF	TGTGCTAGCAGCTCCGGAGTGGCGGCCTCTGAGCAGTTCTTC
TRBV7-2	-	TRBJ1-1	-	CASSLVSTGGTEAFF	TGTGCCAGCAGCTTAGTATCGACAGGCGGGACTGAAGCTTTCTTT
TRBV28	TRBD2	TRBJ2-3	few	CASSPPGTTYTDTQYF	TGTGCCAGCAGCCCCCCCGGGACTACCTACACAGATACGCAGTATTTT
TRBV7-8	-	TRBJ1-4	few	CASSPREAGNEKLFF	TGTGCCAGCAGCCCCCGAGAGGCTGGCAATGAAAAACTGTTTTTT
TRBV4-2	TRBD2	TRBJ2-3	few	CASSQDLASGGSTDTQYF	TGTGCCAGCAGCCAAGATCTTGCTAGCGGGGGCTCCACAGATACGCAGTATTTT
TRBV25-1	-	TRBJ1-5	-	CASSAAGGNQPQHF	TGTGCCAGCAGTGCGGCAGGGGGCAATCAGCCCCAGCATTTT
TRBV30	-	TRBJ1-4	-	CAWGNEKLFF	TGTGCCTGGGGTAATGAAAAACTGTTTTTT
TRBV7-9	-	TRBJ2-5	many	CASSPQETQYF	TGTGCCAGCAGCCCCCAAGAGACCCAGTACTTC
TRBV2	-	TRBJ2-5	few	CASFVIQETQYF	TGTGCCAGCTTCGTCATCCAAGAGACCCAGTACTTC
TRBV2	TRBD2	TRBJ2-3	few	CASIGERERDTQYF	TGTGCCAGCATCGGTGAGCGGGAGCGGGATACGCAGTATTTT
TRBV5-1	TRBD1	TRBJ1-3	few	CASSSGGQGVNSGNTIYF	TGCGCCAGCAGCTCAGGCGGACAGGGGGTCAACTCTGGAAACACCATATATTTT
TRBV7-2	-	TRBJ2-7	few	CASSLSRSYEQYF	TGTGCCAGCAGCTTATCCCGTTCCTACGAGCAGTACTTC
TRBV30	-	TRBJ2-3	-	CAWSEDTDTQYF	TGTGCCTGGAGTGAGGACACAGATACGCAGTATTTT